This is a list of T cell receptor beta chains from one sample in a study of beta chain features in type 1 diabetes. The method was immunoSEQ multiplex PCR; TCRdb's version includes in-frame clones alone and lacks a portion of them. The sample consists of 200,000 to 250,000 clones, around 14% of them appearing once. Sequencing was done on a sample of naive CD4+ T cells from blood. The receptors were sampled from a man under 40 with type 1 diabetes. Both conserved end residues are part of each CDR3. The order of the fields is clone size, D gene, V gene, J gene, CDR3 DNA, CDR3 protein. D genes are given only for firm matches. Part of the rows lack a size; the others show once, few, many or a class for expanded clones.

size: -; D: -; V: TRBV5-1; J: TRBJ2-3; DNA: TGCGCCAGCAGGCCAGTGACAGGCGGCACAGATACGCAGTATTTT; CDR3: CASRPVTGGTDTQYF
size: -; D: -; V: TRBV6-1; J: TRBJ2-2; DNA: TGTGCCAGCAGTGAAGGCGGACAACCGGCCGGGGAGCTGTTTTTT; CDR3: CASSEGGQPAGELFF
size: few; D: -; V: TRBV28; J: TRBJ1-5; DNA: TGTGCCAGCAGTTCCCTCACAGGGACTAGGCAGCCCCAGCATTTT; CDR3: CASSSLTGTRQPQHF
size: -; D: -; V: TRBV2; J: TRBJ2-5; DNA: TGTGCCAGCACGGGGGTTCGGGAGACCCAGTACTTC; CDR3: CASTGVRETQYF
size: -; D: TRBD1; V: TRBV9; J: TRBJ2-1; DNA: TGTGCCAGCAGCGTTATTTTGGCAGGGGGCTTCAATGAGCAGTTCTTC; CDR3: CASSVILAGGFNEQFF
size: few; D: -; V: TRBV30; J: TRBJ2-7; DNA: TGTGCCTGGAGTGTACTTAGCGGCTTGGCCTACGAGCAGTACTTC; CDR3: CAWSVLSGLAYEQYF
size: -; D: -; V: TRBV9; J: TRBJ2-1; DNA: TGTGCCAGCAGCGTAGGACTCGATGAGCAGTTCTTC; CDR3: CASSVGLDEQFF
size: few; D: -; V: TRBV6-6; J: TRBJ1-5; DNA: TGTGCCAGCTCAGGGAGGGGCAATCAGCCCCAGCATTTT; CDR3: CASSGRGNQPQHF
size: few; D: TRBD1; V: TRBV5-4; J: TRBJ1-6; DNA: TGTGCCAGCAGCTCTCGGACAGGGGTTAATTCACCCCTCCACTTT; CDR3: CASSSRTGVNSPLHF
size: few; D: -; V: TRBV27; J: TRBJ1-1; DNA: TGTGCCAGCAGTTTATTGGCAGGGGTAACTGAAGCTTTCTTT; CDR3: CASSLLAGVTEAFF
size: -; D: -; V: TRBV7-6; J: TRBJ1-2; DNA: TGTGCCAGCAGGGTAGGAGGCCGGGGGTTAGGTAACTATGGCTACACCTTC; CDR3: CASRVGGRGLGNYGYTF
size: few; D: -; V: TRBV19; J: TRBJ1-2; DNA: TGTGCCAGTAGGACGGCTCAGGGCTATGGCTACACCTTC; CDR3: CASRTAQGYGYTF
size: few; D: -; V: TRBV7-9; J: TRBJ1-5; DNA: TGTGCCAGCAGCTCGGGTCAGGGGATCCAGACGGCCCAGCATTTT; CDR3: CASSSGQGIQTAQHF
size: few; D: TRBD1; V: TRBV5-1; J: TRBJ2-2; DNA: TGCGCCAGCAGCGCGGACAGGGGAAACACCGGGGAGCTGTTTTTT; CDR3: CASSADRGNTGELFF
size: few; D: -; V: TRBV5-6; J: TRBJ1-1; DNA: TGTGCCAGCAGCTTGGGGGCATCAAGGAACACTGAAGCTTTCTTT; CDR3: CASSLGASRNTEAFF
size: few; D: -; V: TRBV11-3; J: TRBJ2-7; DNA: TGTGCCAGCAGCTTAGCGGGGACATACTCCTACGAGCAGTACTTC; CDR3: CASSLAGTYSYEQYF
size: -; D: TRBD1; V: TRBV18; J: TRBJ2-7; DNA: TGTGCCAGCTCACCGGACAGGGACTACGAGCAGTACTTC; CDR3: CASSPDRDYEQYF
size: -; D: -; V: TRBV5-1; J: TRBJ2-3; DNA: TGCGCCAGCAGCTTGGGTCAGAGCACAGATACGCAGTATTTT; CDR3: CASSLGQSTDTQYF
size: -; D: TRBD2; V: TRBV23-1; J: TRBJ2-7; DNA: TGCGCCAGCAGTCAATCTGCGTGGGAGCGGGGGGCCTCCTACGAGCAGTACTTC; CDR3: CASSQSAWERGASYEQYF
size: few; D: -; V: TRBV29-1; J: TRBJ2-5; DNA: TGCAGCGTGGAAACAGGGAACCAAGAGACCCAGTACTTC; CDR3: CSVETGNQETQYF
size: -; D: -; V: TRBV5-1; J: TRBJ1-4; DNA: TGCGCCAGCAGCTTGGGGATGGAGGGAGAAAAACTGTTTTTT; CDR3: CASSLGMEGEKLFF
size: few; D: -; V: TRBV11-2; J: TRBJ2-5; DNA: TGTGCCAGCAGCTTAGGGCAGACCCAGTACTTC; CDR3: CASSLGQTQYF
size: few; D: TRBD1; V: TRBV25-1; J: TRBJ1-4; DNA: TGTGCCAGCGGGGGGACAGGGATCAATGAAAAACTGTTTTTT; CDR3: CASGGTGINEKLFF
size: few; D: -; V: TRBV11-1; J: TRBJ2-3; DNA: TGTGCCAGCAGTTTTCGGGGAGAGGGTACAGATACGCAGTATTTT; CDR3: CASSFRGEGTDTQYF
size: -; D: -; V: TRBV7-2; J: TRBJ1-1; DNA: TGTGCCAGCAGCCCCGTTCGAGGATTGAACACTGAAGCTTTCTTT; CDR3: CASSPVRGLNTEAFF
size: few; D: TRBD2; V: TRBV7-2; J: TRBJ2-1; DNA: TGTGCCAGCAGCGGACTAGCAGTTTACAATGAGCAGTTCTTC; CDR3: CASSGLAVYNEQFF
size: -; D: -; V: TRBV10-3; J: TRBJ1-1; DNA: TGTGCCATCAGTGACGGAGTGGCCACTGAAGCTTTCTTT; CDR3: CAISDGVATEAFF
size: -; D: -; V: TRBV10-3; J: TRBJ2-3; DNA: TGTGCCATCAGTGACTTGGTTTCGCACCAGGACACTAGCACAGATACGCAGTATTTT; CDR3: CAISDLVSHQDTSTDTQYF
size: few; D: -; V: TRBV30; J: TRBJ1-2; DNA: TGTGCCGTAGACAGGACCATTAACTATGGCTACACCTTC; CDR3: CAVDRTINYGYTF
size: -; D: -; V: TRBV4-2; J: TRBJ2-7; DNA: TGTGCCAGCAGCCAGGTGGGGGCCAACGAGCAGTACTTC; CDR3: CASSQVGANEQYF
size: -; D: -; V: TRBV9; J: TRBJ2-3; DNA: TGTGCCAGCAGCGTACTTCCCTCAGGAGATACGCAGTATTTT; CDR3: CASSVLPSGDTQYF
size: few; D: TRBD1; V: TRBV5-4; J: TRBJ2-5; DNA: TGTGCCAGCAGCTTGGCCCGGACAGGGGCGACCCAGTACTTC; CDR3: CASSLARTGATQYF
size: -; D: TRBD2; V: TRBV11-2; J: TRBJ2-5; DNA: TGTGCCAGCAGCGCCACCACTAGCGGGAAAGAGACCCAGTACTTC; CDR3: CASSATTSGKETQYF
size: few; D: -; V: TRBV6-1; J: TRBJ2-3; DNA: TGTGCCAGCAGTGAAGCCCCAGCGGAAATTTCCACAGATACGCAGTATTTT; CDR3: CASSEAPAEISTDTQYF
size: few; D: TRBD2; V: TRBV11-2; J: TRBJ2-1; DNA: TGTGCCAGCAGCTTAGCAGGGACTAGCGGGGGGGCCTATCAGCGTGTGCAGTTCTTC; CDR3: CASSLAGTSGGAYQRVQFF
size: -; D: TRBD1; V: TRBV5-4; J: TRBJ1-6; DNA: TGTGCCAGCAGCTCAGCACAGGGGATTTCACCCCTCCACTTT; CDR3: CASSSAQGISPLHF
size: few; D: -; V: TRBV5-1; J: TRBJ2-3; DNA: TGCGCCAGCAGCTACACCGAGGGAGCAGATACGCAGTATTTT; CDR3: CASSYTEGADTQYF
size: -; D: TRBD1; V: TRBV19; J: TRBJ1-5; DNA: TGTGCCAGTAGTATCCAGGGACAGGGTGACAATCAGCCCCAGCATTTT; CDR3: CASSIQGQGDNQPQHF
size: -; D: -; V: TRBV18; J: TRBJ2-7; DNA: TGTGCCAGCTCACCATCCCAGGGCGCGGAGCAGTACTTC; CDR3: CASSPSQGAEQYF
size: few; D: -; V: TRBV4-2; J: TRBJ2-1; DNA: TGTGCCAGCAGCCCTAGTACGTCTGCCTACAATGAGCAGTTCTTC; CDR3: CASSPSTSAYNEQFF
size: -; D: TRBD2; V: TRBV25-1; J: TRBJ2-3; DNA: TGTGCCAGCAGTGAAATGCTAGCGGGGGGCACAGATACGCAGTATTTT; CDR3: CASSEMLAGGTDTQYF
size: few; D: TRBD2; V: TRBV10-2; J: TRBJ2-1; DNA: TGCGCCAGCAGTGAAGTAGCGGGAGGGCAGGAGCAGTTCTTC; CDR3: CASSEVAGGQEQFF